This TCR beta chain originates from a study of cytomegalovirus exposure and HLA in healthy donors. Broader study findings: Previous analysis showed most TCR beta V segments were productive about 90% or about 30% of the time. A later analysis appeared to link common viral pathogens to several of the most significant clusters.

In this sample, this clone turned up once. Its specificity is not known. In the PCR, 60 Vbeta and 13 Jbeta primers were used. Sequenced by immunoSEQ multiplex PCR; TCRdb stores in-frame clones only, minus some. The sample includes some 80,000 clones, 78% seen only once; the top ten take under 4%. The CDR3 is 16 amino acids. Germline-derived CDR1 and CDR2 are SEHNR and FQNEAQ (reference sequence). Trimming cost V 6 bases and J 0 bases, with 16 bases left between them. This TCR was recovered from a man between 35 and 55 years old in good health and CMV-seronegative. The V gene is TRBV7-9, the J gene TRBJ2-3; tentatively, D is TRBD2 (5 bases). Sequencing was carried out using PBMCs. CDR3 in DNA: TGTGCCAGCAGATCGCCTGGTCGGGGTAGCACAGATACGCAGTATTTT. Translated: CASRSPGRGSTDTQYF.